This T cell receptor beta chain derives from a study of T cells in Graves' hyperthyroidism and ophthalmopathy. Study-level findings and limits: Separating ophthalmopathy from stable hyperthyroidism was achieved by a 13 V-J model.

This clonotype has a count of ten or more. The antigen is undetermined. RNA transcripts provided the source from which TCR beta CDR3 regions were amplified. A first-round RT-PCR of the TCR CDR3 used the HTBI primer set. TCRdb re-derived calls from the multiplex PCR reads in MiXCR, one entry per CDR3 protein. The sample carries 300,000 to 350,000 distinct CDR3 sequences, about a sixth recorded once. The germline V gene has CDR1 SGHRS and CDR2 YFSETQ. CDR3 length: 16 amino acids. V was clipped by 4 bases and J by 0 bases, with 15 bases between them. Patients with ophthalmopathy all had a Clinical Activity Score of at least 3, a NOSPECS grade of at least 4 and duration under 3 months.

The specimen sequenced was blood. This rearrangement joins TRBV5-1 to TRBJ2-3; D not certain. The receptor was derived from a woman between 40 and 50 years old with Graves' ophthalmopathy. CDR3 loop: CASSPLPVGSTDTQYF. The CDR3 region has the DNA TGCGCCAGCAGCCCATTACCGGTGGGGAGCACAGATACGCAGTATTTT.